Listed below are T cell receptor beta chains from one sample, sequenced in a study of T-cell reconstitution after alpha-beta-depleted transplantation in children. Each CDR3 protein is one row after TCRdb ran MiXCR on the PCR reads. The sample includes approximately 630,000 distinct CDR3 sequences, around 13% seen only once; the top ten take around 0.8%. Sequencing used PBMCs, obtained before TCRalphabeta/CD19-depleted stem cell transplant. The receptors originated from a girl aged 2 to 9 with congenital amegakaryocytic thrombocytopenia, due to receive a stem cell transplant. The CDR3 runs from the conserved cysteine through the conserved F or W. Each record gives: J gene, clone size, V gene, D gene, CDR3 DNA, CDR3 protein. A D gene is named only where the DNA matches it firmly. The size field is filled for only some rows; it gives once, few, many or a size class.

>TRBJ2-1|few|TRBV12-3/TRBV12-4|.
TGTGCCAGCAGTTTGACCTATTCTGGTGAGCAGTTCTTC
CASSLTYSGEQFF
>TRBJ2-5|many|TRBV20-1|TRBD2
TGCAGTGCTCCACCAGCGGGAGTCGAAAGGGAGACCCAGTACTTC
CSAPPAGVERETQYF
>TRBJ1-1|many|TRBV7-6|.
TGTGCCAGCAGCTTAGCGGAGGGGAACACTGAAGCTTTCTTT
CASSLAEGNTEAFF
>TRBJ2-7|few|TRBV5-5|.
TGTGCCAGCAGCTTAAGGAATCTGCGGCCCTACGAGCAGTACTTC
CASSLRNLRPYEQYF
>TRBJ1-1|many|TRBV29-1|.
TGCAGCGCTAAAGGACAGACGAACACTGAAGCTTTCTTT
CSAKGQTNTEAFF
>TRBJ2-4|many|TRBV5-1|.
TGCGCCAGCAGCTTCGGTGGGGCCGCGGTGGAAAACATTCAGTACTTC
CASSFGGAAVENIQYF
>TRBJ2-3|few|TRBV10-1|TRBD2
TGCGCCAGCAGTGAGTCCTTAGCGGGAGGCACAGATACGCAGTATTTT
CASSESLAGGTDTQYF
>TRBJ2-7|many|TRBV3-1|.
TGTGCCAGCAGCCGGGCGGGTAACGAGCAGTACTTC
CASSRAGNEQYF
>TRBJ2-1|.|TRBV23-1|.
TGCGCCAGCAGTCAACCGGACCCTTTC
CASSQPDPF
>TRBJ2-5|.|TRBV7-8|.
TGTGCCAGCAGCCTGAAACAGGGACTTGGGGAGACCCAGTACTTC
CASSLKQGLGETQYF
>TRBJ1-3|.|TRBV7-9|.
TGTGCCAGCAGCTTCGCAGGGACTGGAAACACCATATATTTT
CASSFAGTGNTIYF
>TRBJ2-5|many|TRBV5-1|.
TGCGCCAGCAGCTCTTCAGCCTATGGGGAGACCCAGTACTTC
CASSSSAYGETQYF
>TRBJ2-7|many|TRBV7-2|TRBD2
TGTGCCAGCAGCTTAGCTATCGGACTAGCGGGAGGGATTCAGTACTTC
CASSLAIGLAGGIQYF
>TRBJ2-1|.|TRBV7-9|.
TGTGCCAGCAGCTTAGTGCCATCTACGGACTACAATGAGCAGTTCTTC
CASSLVPSTDYNEQFF
>TRBJ2-1|many|TRBV6-4|TRBD2
TGTGCCAGCAGTGACTCCCCGGGAACTAGCGGATACAATGAGCAGTTCTTC
CASSDSPGTSGYNEQFF
>TRBJ2-1|many|TRBV20-1|.
TGCAGTGCTAGAGACCTGGAACCGGGAGCCCCCTACAATGAGCAGTTCTTC
CSARDLEPGAPYNEQFF